This TCR beta chain emerged from a study of T cell repertoires in cytomegalovirus infection. Study background: Peptides in the study included HLA-C-restricted and HLA-B-restricted CMV epitopes. CMV infection together with matching HLA type was indicated by public TCR beta signatures.

General study findings and limits: HLA-C-restricted TCR beta clonotypes specific for CMV led the ex vivo response. Cumulated frequencies of public TCR beta families served to identify carriers of CMV plus the relevant HLA.

Germline CDR1 reads SGHTA; CDR2 reads FQGNSA. V was pared by 5 bases and J by 3 bases, with 22 bases between. The CDR3 has 17 amino acids. TCRdb reprocessed the reads via MiXCR and lists one record per CDR3 protein. Among 830,000 or so distinct CDR3 sequences listed, roughly 33% were seen once. This clonotype was counted only a few times. As yet, its antigen is unknown. The chain is built from TRBV7-2 and TRBJ1-2, with D maybe TRBD1 (6 bases). This sequence was found in a human donor in good health (CMV status not recorded). Some clones in this sample may be carry-over from other donors' samples. The sequences come from cultured CD8+ T cells from PBMCs, collected from culture after CMV antigen stimulation. CDR3 amino acids: CASSRARTDRSDYGYTF. The CDR3 DNA reads TGTGCCAGCAGCCGAGCCCGGACAGACCGATCTGACTATGGCTACACCTTC.